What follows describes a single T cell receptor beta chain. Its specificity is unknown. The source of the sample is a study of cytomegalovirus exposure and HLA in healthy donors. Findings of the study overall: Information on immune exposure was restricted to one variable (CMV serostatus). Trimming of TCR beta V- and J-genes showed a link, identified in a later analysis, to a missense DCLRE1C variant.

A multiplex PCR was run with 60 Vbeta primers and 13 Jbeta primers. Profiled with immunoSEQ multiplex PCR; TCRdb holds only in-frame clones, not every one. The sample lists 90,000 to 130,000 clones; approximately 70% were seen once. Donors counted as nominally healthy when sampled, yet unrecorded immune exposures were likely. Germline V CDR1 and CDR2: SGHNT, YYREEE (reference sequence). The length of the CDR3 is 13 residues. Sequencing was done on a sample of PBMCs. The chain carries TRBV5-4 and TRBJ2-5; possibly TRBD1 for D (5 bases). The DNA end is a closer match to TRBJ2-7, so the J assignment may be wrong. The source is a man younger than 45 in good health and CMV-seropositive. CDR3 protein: CASSLGREGEQYF. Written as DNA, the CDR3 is TGTGCCAGCAGCTTGGGCAGGGAAGGCGAGCAGTACTTC.